The 26 T cell receptor beta chains listed next were all sequenced from one sample in a study of T cells after posttransplantation cyclophosphamide. Clones were read by immunoSEQ multiplex PCR, and TCRdb kept only the in-frame ones, dropping some. The data contain approximately 2,800 clones, around 85% of them seen just once; the ten biggest clones take up roughly 10%. Sequencing was carried out using CD8+ T cells sorted from PBMCs. The receptors derive from a woman aged 50 to 60 in good health and a related stem cell transplant donor.

The chain links TRBV7-2 to TRBJ2-7; the match to TRBD2 covers 11 bases. With 6 bases clipped from V and 12 bases from J, the junction kept 13 bases outside the gene matches. This CDR3 has 14 residues. CDR1 is SGHTA and CDR2 is FQGNSA in the germline V gene. CDR3 in DNA: TGTGCCAGCAGTCAACCGGGACTAGCGGCAAAACGGTACTTC. Encoded protein: CASSQPGLAAKRYF. The variable domain in full, with the rest retrieved from reference TRBV7-2 and TRBJ2-7, is GAGVSQSPSNKVTEKGKDVELRCDPISGHTALYWYRQSLGQGLEFLIYFQGNSAPDKSGLPSDRFSAERTGGSVSTLTIQRTQQEDSAVYLCASSQPGLAAKRYFGPGTRLTVT.

In this sample, this clone turned up once. The chain uses TRBV10-3 and TRBJ1-2; D gene ambiguous. Germline CDR1 and CDR2: ENHRY and SYGVKD. The CDR3 is made up of 13 amino acids. With 7 bases removed from V and 3 bases from J, the gap between germline ends came to 12 bases. CDR3 protein: CAIKAGAHYGYTF. CDR3 nucleotides: TGTGCCATCAAAGCCGGAGCCCACTATGGCTACACCTTC.

V is TRBV6-5 and J is TRBJ1-5; TRBD1 agrees at 7 bases. CDR1 and CDR2 (germline): MNHEY, SVGAGI. The CDR3 is 15 amino acids. V shed 6 bases and J 0 bases; nucleotides not matched to a gene: 5. The CDR3 spells CASRMTGSSNQPQHF. The CDR3 DNA sequence: TGTGCCAGCAGGATGACAGGGAGTAGCAATCAGCCCCAGCATTTT.

The rearrangement links TRBV12-2 to TRBJ2-7; TRBD1 was called by the table and not checked on the DNA. TRBV12-2 is designated a pseudogene. The CDR3 covers 15 residues. CDR3 region: CASRLAPRGCYEQYF. CDR3 nucleotide sequence: TGTGCAAGTCGCTTAGCACCAAGGGGGTGCTACGAGCAGTACTTC.

The chain links TRBV19 to TRBJ1-1; D call uncertain. The CDR3 contains 14 residues. The V end lost 5 bases, the J end lost 1 base, and 11 bases lay between the germline ends. Germline loops: CDR1 LNHDA, CDR2 SQIVND (reference sequence). CDR3 residues: CASSLGLGNTEAFF. The CDR3 DNA sequence: TGTGCCAGTAGTCTCGGACTCGGGAACACTGAAGCTTTCTTT.

The chain combines TRBV13 with TRBJ1-5, with D perhaps matching TRBD1 (6 bases). The ends were cut back, 0 bases at V and 7 bases at J, with 13 bases in the middle. The germline CDR1 and CDR2 sequences are PRHDT and FYEKMQ (reference sequence). The CDR3 is 15 residues long. The chain's CDR3 is CASSLGGGARQPQHF. The CDR3 DNA sequence: TGTGCCAGCAGCTTAGGCGGGGGGGCTAGACAGCCCCAGCATTTT.

The V call is TRBV10-1, the J call TRBJ1-5; no reliable D call. The ends were cut back, 3 bases at V and 7 bases at J, with 10 bases in the middle. Per the germline V gene, CDR1 is WNHNN and CDR2 is SYGVQD (reference sequence). This CDR3 is 13 amino acids long. In DNA form, the CDR3 reads TGCGCCAGCAGTGAATCCGGGATCCAGCCCCAGCATTTT. Residues: CASSESGIQPQHF.

V is TRBV11-2 and J is TRBJ2-1; 11 bases agree with TRBD2. Trimming removed 5 bases from V and 5 bases from J; junction bases left unmatched: 5. The CDR3 runs 15 residues. The germline V gene encodes CDR1 SGHAT and CDR2 FQNNGV. CDR3 protein: CASSPGTSGDNEQFF. The CDR3 DNA reads as TGTGCCAGCAGCCCAGGGACTAGCGGAGACAATGAGCAGTTCTTC.

The chain carries TRBV19 and TRBJ2-7; weak D call: TRBD1 (6 bases). V lost 0 bases and J lost 0, with 9 bases in between. CDR1 and CDR2 (germline): LNHDA, SQIVND (reference sequence). The CDR3 has 15 amino acids. The CDR3 is CASSIEDSFSYEQYF. As DNA, the CDR3 is TGTGCCAGTAGTATAGAGGACAGCTTCTCCTACGAGCAGTACTTC.

The chain employs TRBV5-5 and TRBJ1-5; D may be TRBD1 (6 bases). The CDR3 loop spans 18 amino acids. Trimming removed 0 bases from V and 0 bases from J, with 16 bases in between. CDR1 and CDR2 from the germline V gene are SGHKS and YYEKEE (reference sequence). CDR3 in amino acids: CASSLDGGGLDSNQPQHF. The DNA of the CDR3 is TGTGCCAGCAGCTTGGATGGGGGCGGCTTGGATAGCAATCAGCCCCAGCATTTT.

The V gene is TRBV5-4, the J gene TRBJ1-5, with TRBD1 identical over 8 bases. The V gene's germline CDR1 is SGHNT and CDR2 YYREEE (reference sequence). The CDR3 spans 15 residues. Trimming cost V 4 bases and J 3 bases; bases outside gene matches: 6. In nucleotides, the CDR3 is TGTGCCAGCAGCCGAACGGACAGGGCCAATCAGCCCCAGCATTTT. Protein: CASSRTDRANQPQHF.

By proportion, this clone is large. CDR3 residues: CASSQTTGPPEAFF. The CDR3 DNA is TGTGCCAGCAGCCAGACGACAGGGCCCCCCGAAGCTTTCTTT. This chain links TRBV14 with TRBJ1-1; TRBD1 aligns across 7 bases. CDR1 and CDR2 from the germline V gene are SGHDN and FVKESK. With V trimmed by 3 bases and J by 8 bases, 9 bases remained unmatched. CDR3 length equals 14 residues.

This clone came up once. The chain uses TRBV6-5 and TRBJ1-2; the match to TRBD1 covers 7 bases. Unmatched junction bases numbered 7, after V lost 2 bases and J lost 4 bases. The CDR3 loop spans 15 amino acids. Looked up from germline, CDR1 is MNHEY and CDR2 is SVGAGI. The CDR3 spells CASSYDMTGSYGYTF. In DNA, the CDR3 is TGTGCCAGCAGTTACGACATGACAGGGTCCTATGGCTACACCTTC.

The V and J genes are TRBV7-9 and TRBJ1-2; D is undetermined. Germline CDR1 reads SEHNR; CDR2 reads FQNEAQ (reference sequence). This CDR3 has 15 residues. V was pared by 4 bases and J by 4 bases, with 16 bases between. In DNA, the CDR3 is TGTGCCAGCAGCTCCGGACCGGGAGGTGTCTATGGCTACACCTTC. Translated: CASSSGPGGVYGYTF.

The chain combines TRBV4-2 with TRBJ2-2; 9 bases agree with TRBD2. The CDR3 totals 15 residues. V trimming: 0 bases; J trimming: 11 bases; junction bases outside the gene matches: 7. Germline V CDR1 and CDR2: LGHNA, YNFKEQ. CDR3 loop: CASSQDPASGEELFF. DNA of the CDR3: TGTGCCAGCAGCCAAGATCCGGCTAGCGGGGAAGAGCTGTTTTTT.

The V gene is TRBV5-1, the J gene TRBJ2-3; TRBD1 agrees at 8 bases. CDR3 length: 15 residues. V gave up 0 bases and J gave up 2 bases; unmatched junction bases: 2. Looked up from germline, CDR1 is SGHRS and CDR2 is YFSETQ. The CDR3 DNA sequence: TGCGCCAGCAGCTTGGCGGGACAGGCCACAGATACGCAGTATTTT. It encodes CASSLAGQATDTQYF. Complete variable domain (other parts from reference TRBV5-1 and TRBJ2-3): KAGVTQTPRYLIKTRGQQVTLSCSPISGHRSVSWYQQTPGQGLQFLFEYFSETQRNKGNFPGRFSGRQFSNSRSEMNVSTLELGDSALYLCASSLAGQATDTQYFGPGTRLTVL.

The chain is built from TRBV9 and TRBJ2-1; 9 positions agree with TRBD2. After removal of 0 bases from V and 0 bases from J, the junction contained 7 bases not matched to a gene. From germline, CDR1 is SGDLS and CDR2 YYNGEE. This CDR3 is 18 amino acids long. This CDR3 reads CASSVGGRAPGSYNEQFF. CDR3 nucleotides: TGTGCCAGCAGCGTAGGCGGGAGGGCGCCCGGCTCCTACAATGAGCAGTTCTTC.

V usage is TRBV15 and J usage is TRBJ1-2; unclear D gene. Germline CDR1 LNHNV, CDR2 YYDKDF (reference sequence). The V end lost 5 bases, the J end lost 7 bases, and 11 bases lay between the germline ends. The CDR3 has 12 residues. This CDR3 reads CATSAMRFGYTF. The DNA for the CDR3 is TGTGCCACCAGCGCCATGAGGTTTGGCTACACCTTC.

This clone has more than one count but fewer than ten. The J gene is TRBJ2-7, the V gene TRBV6-5; no clear D gene. There are 13 residues in the CDR3. Germline assignment: CDR1 MNHEY and CDR2 SVGAGI. The ends were cut back, 4 bases at V and 3 bases at J, with 10 bases in the middle. The CDR3 protein is CASSFGAIYEQYF. In DNA form, the CDR3 reads TGTGCCAGCAGTTTTGGAGCGATCTACGAGCAGTACTTC.

This rearrangement joins TRBV10-2 to TRBJ1-1; 7 nucleotides align to TRBD1. J gave up 5 bases and V 10 bases, and 7 bases lay outside the gene matches. CDR1 WSHSY and CDR2 SAAADI come from the germline V gene. The CDR3 loop spans 12 amino acids. The DNA of the CDR3 is TGCGCCACCCGACAGGGTGGGACTGAAGCTTTCTTT. It encodes CATRQGGTEAFF.

The J gene is TRBJ2-1, the V gene TRBV2; the D gene is possibly TRBD1 (7 bases). This CDR3 contains 17 residues. V was trimmed by 1 base and J by 10 bases, leaving 23 bases between them. Germline loops: CDR1 SNHLY, CDR2 FYNNEI. The CDR3 sequence: CASSEGTAGGPSWEQFF. Here the CDR3 DNA reads TGTGCCAGCAGTGAAGGGACGGCAGGGGGGCCCTCTTGGGAGCAGTTCTTC.

CDR3 coding DNA: TGTGCCAGCAGCTCACTAAACTACAATGAGCAGTTCTTC. Protein sequence: CASSSLNYNEQFF. The chain couples TRBV11-3 to TRBJ2-1; D call uncertain. The germline V and J ends were trimmed by 4 bases and 3 bases, with 7 bases remaining between them. Germline CDR1 SGHNT, CDR2 YENEEA. The CDR3 spans 13 residues.

The chain has TRBV27 and TRBJ2-5; a weak D match, TRBD1 (6 bases). Deletions cut 4 bases from V and 4 bases from J, with 13 bases between. Germline V lookup: CDR1 MNHEY, CDR2 SMNVEV (reference sequence). The CDR3 is 14 amino acids. The CDR3 nucleotides read TGTGCCAGCAGTTCAGCCACAGGGTTAGAGACCCAGTACTTC. It translates to CASSSATGLETQYF.

The V gene is TRBV9, the J gene TRBJ2-4; TRBD1 matches 9 bases. Per germline, CDR1 SGDLS and CDR2 YYNGEE. V shed 3 bases and J 2 bases; nucleotides not matched to a gene: 15. The CDR3 spans 19 residues. CDR3 protein: CASSARDQGTGNSKNIQYF. In DNA form, the CDR3 reads TGTGCCAGCAGCGCCAGAGATCAGGGGACAGGGAACTCCAAAAACATTCAGTACTTC.

This clone was seen once. V usage is TRBV6-1 and J usage is TRBJ2-5, with D possibly being TRBD1 (5 bases). The DNA end is a closer match to TRBJ2-7, so the J assignment may be wrong. There are 14 residues in the CDR3. Germline lookup yields CDR1 MNHNS and CDR2 SASEGT. CDR3 nucleotides: TGTGCCAGCAGTGAAAGGGGCCGGCCCTACGAGCAGTACTTC. Encoded protein: CASSERGRPYEQYF.

This clone was detected a few times. The chain joins TRBV27 to TRBJ2-3, with 10 bases fitting TRBD2. There are 21 residues in the CDR3. Unmatched junction bases numbered 16, after V lost 1 base and J lost 0 bases. Germline CDR1 MNHEY, CDR2 SMNVEV (reference sequence). The CDR3 bases are TGTGCCAGCAGTTTATTTAGGGCGGGGCTAGCGGGAGTTGGGAGCACAGATACGCAGTATTTT. Its protein is CASSLFRAGLAGVGSTDTQYF.